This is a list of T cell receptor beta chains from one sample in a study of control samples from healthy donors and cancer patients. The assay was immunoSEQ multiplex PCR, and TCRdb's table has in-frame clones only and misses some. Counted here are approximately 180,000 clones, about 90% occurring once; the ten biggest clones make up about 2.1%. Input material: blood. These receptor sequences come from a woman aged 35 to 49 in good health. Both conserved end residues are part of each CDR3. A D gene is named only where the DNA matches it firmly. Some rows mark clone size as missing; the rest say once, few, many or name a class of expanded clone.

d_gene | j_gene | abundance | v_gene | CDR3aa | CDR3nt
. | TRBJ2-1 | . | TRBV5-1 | CASSLADSSYNEQFF | TGCGCCAGCAGCTTGGCGGACAGCTCCTACAATGAGCAGTTCTTC
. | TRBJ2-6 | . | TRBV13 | CASSLGLTAYSGANVLTF | TGTGCCAGCAGCTTAGGCCTAACCGCCTACTCTGGGGCCAACGTCCTGACTTTC
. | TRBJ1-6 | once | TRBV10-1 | CASSGGRENSPLHF | TGCGCCAGCAGTGGCGGACGGGAGAATTCACCCCTCCACTTT
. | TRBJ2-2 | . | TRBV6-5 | CASSYIAGELFF | TGTGCCAGCAGTTACATCGCCGGGGAGCTGTTTTTT
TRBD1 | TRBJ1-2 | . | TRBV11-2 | CASSLVTGGSGNYGYTF | TGTGCCAGCAGCTTAGTAACAGGGGGCTCGGGTAACTATGGCTACACCTTC
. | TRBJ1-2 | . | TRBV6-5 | CASSYTRTGDYGYTF | TGTGCCAGCAGTTACACCCGGACCGGCGACTATGGCTACACCTTC
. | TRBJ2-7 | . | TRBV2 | CASSGGEQYF | TGTGCCAGCAGTGGTGGGGAGCAGTACTTC
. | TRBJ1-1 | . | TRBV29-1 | CSDRAQNTEAFF | TGCAGCGACAGGGCCCAGAACACTGAAGCTTTCTTT
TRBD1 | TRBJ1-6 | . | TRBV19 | CASSGQVGGSPLHF | TGTGCCAGTAGCGGACAGGTCGGGGGTTCACCCCTCCACTTT
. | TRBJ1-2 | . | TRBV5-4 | CASSNRDSPGYTF | TGTGCCAGCAGCAACCGGGACTCCCCAGGCTACACCTTC
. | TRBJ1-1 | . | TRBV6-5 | CASRVGGRPGTEAFF | TGTGCCAGCAGGGTAGGGGGGCGGCCGGGGACTGAAGCTTTCTTT
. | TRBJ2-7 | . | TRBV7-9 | CASSLADASSYEQYF | TGTGCCAGCAGCTTAGCGGACGCTTCCTCCTACGAGCAGTACTTC
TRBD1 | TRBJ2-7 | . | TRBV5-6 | CASSLTGVSYEQYF | TGTGCCAGCAGCTTGACAGGGGTCTCTTACGAGCAGTACTTC
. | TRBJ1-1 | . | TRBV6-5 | CASKDREAFF | TGTGCCAGCAAGGACAGAGAAGCTTTCTTT
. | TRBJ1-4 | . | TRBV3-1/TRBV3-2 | CASSHAFRAGNEKLFF | TGTGCCAGCAGCCACGCTTTCCGGGCCGGTAATGAAAAACTGTTTTTT
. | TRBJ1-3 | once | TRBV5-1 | CASTRDGISGNTIYF | TGCGCCAGCACCCGAGACGGGATCTCTGGAAACACCATATATTTT
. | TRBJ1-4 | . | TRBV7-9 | CASSLPLINEKLFF | TGTGCCAGCAGCCTTCCTTTGATTAATGAAAAACTGTTTTTT
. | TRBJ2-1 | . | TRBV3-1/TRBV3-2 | CASSQAGTLNNEQFF | TGTGCCAGCAGCCAAGCCGGGACCCTTAACAATGAGCAGTTCTTC
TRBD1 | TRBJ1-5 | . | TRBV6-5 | CATQTGGGSNQPQHF | TGTGCCACCCAGACAGGGGGTGGAAGCAATCAGCCCCAGCATTTT
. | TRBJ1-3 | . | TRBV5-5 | CASSNDAGRNTIYF | TGTGCCAGCAGCAATGATGCAGGGAGAAACACCATATATTTT
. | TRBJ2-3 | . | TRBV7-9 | CASSRKDTDTQYF | TGTGCCAGCAGCAGGAAGGACACAGATACGCAGTATTTT
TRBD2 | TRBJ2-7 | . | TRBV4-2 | CASSPGGPNEQYF | TGTGCCAGCAGCCCGGGGGGGCCTAACGAGCAGTACTTC
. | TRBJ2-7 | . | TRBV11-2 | CASSQTTYEQYF | TGTGCCAGCAGCCAGACGACCTACGAGCAGTACTTC
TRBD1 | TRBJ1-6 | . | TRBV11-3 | CASSAQTGQLKQADNSPLHF | TGTGCCAGCAGCGCCCAAACGGGACAGCTAAAACAGGCGGATAATTCACCCCTCCACTTT
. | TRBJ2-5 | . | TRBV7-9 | CASSLTEETQYF | TGTGCCAGCAGCTTAACGGAGGAGACCCAGTACTTC
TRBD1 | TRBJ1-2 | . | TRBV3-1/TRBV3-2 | CASGTGEGGYTF | TGTGCCAGTGGGACAGGGGAGGGCGGCTACACCTTC
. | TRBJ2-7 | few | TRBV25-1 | CASMAGATYEQYF | TGTGCCAGCATGGCAGGAGCTACCTACGAGCAGTACTTC
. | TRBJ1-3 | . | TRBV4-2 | CASSQDQASGGNTIYF | TGTGCCAGCAGCCAAGATCAGGCCTCCGGTGGAAACACCATATATTTT
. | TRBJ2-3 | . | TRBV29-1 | CSAGPQGTDTQYF | TGCAGCGCCGGACCCCAGGGGACAGATACGCAGTATTTT
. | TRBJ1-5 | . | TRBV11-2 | CASSLPGLSNQPQHF | TGTGCCAGCAGCTTGCCAGGACTCAGCAATCAGCCCCAGCATTTT
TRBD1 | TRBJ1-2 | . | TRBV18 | CASSRGTETGYGYTF | TGTGCCAGCTCCCGGGGGACAGAGACGGGCTATGGCTACACCTTC
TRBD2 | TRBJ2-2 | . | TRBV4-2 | CASSQDGGASNTGELFF | TGTGCCAGCAGCCAAGACGGGGGGGCCTCGAACACCGGGGAGCTGTTTTTT
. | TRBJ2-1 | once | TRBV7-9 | CASSLGLTPGYNEQFF | TGTGCCAGCAGCTTAGGATTAACTCCAGGCTACAATGAGCAGTTCTTC
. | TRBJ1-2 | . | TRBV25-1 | CASSEVREGYTF | TGTGCCAGCAGTGAGGTCAGGGAGGGATACACCTTC
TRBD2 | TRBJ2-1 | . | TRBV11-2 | CASSPGLAGGYEQFF | TGTGCCAGCAGCCCTGGACTAGCGGGGGGTTATGAGCAGTTCTTC
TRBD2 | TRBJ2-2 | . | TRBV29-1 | CSVEASGGTGELFF | TGCAGCGTTGAGGCTAGCGGGGGCACCGGGGAGCTGTTTTTT
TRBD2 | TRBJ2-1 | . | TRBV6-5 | CASSLTSGGNNEQFF | TGTGCCAGCAGCCTGACTAGCGGGGGGAATAATGAGCAGTTCTTC
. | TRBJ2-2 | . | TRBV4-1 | CASSQGPETLNTGELFF | TGCGCCAGCAGCCAAGGGCCCGAGACATTGAACACCGGGGAGCTGTTTTTT
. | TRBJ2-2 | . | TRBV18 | CASSPSAGPNTGELFF | TGTGCCAGCTCACCCTCTGCTGGACCGAACACCGGGGAGCTGTTTTTT
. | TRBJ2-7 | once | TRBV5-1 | CASSLDGPTTGQQYF | TGCGCCAGCAGCCTCGACGGCCCAACAACAGGACAGCAGTACTTC
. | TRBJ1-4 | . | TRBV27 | CASRILRGGTNEKLFF | TGTGCCAGCAGGATACTGCGGGGTGGGACTAATGAAAAACTGTTTTTT
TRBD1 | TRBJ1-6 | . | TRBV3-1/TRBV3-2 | CASTRAEGYFRGYNSPLHF | TGTGCCAGCACCCGGGCGGAGGGATATTTCAGGGGGTATAATTCACCCCTCCACTTT
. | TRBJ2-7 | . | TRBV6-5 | CASREPWATNEQYF | TGTGCCAGCAGGGAGCCTTGGGCTACCAACGAGCAGTACTTC
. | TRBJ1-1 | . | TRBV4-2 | CASSPESRGTEAFF | TGTGCCAGCAGCCCGGAGTCTAGGGGGACTGAAGCTTTCTTT
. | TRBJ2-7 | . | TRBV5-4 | CASSSGRPTDYEQYF | TGTGCCAGCAGCTCCGGGCGACCTACCGACTACGAGCAGTACTTC
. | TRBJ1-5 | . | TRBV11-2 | CASSSMGGKDQPQHF | TGTGCCAGCAGCTCCATGGGGGGAAAGGATCAGCCCCAGCATTTT
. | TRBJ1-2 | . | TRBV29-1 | CSVQREGSNPNYGYTF | TGCAGCGTCCAAAGGGAGGGATCAAACCCTAACTATGGCTACACCTTC
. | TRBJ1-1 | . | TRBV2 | CANPSAETEAFF | TGTGCCAACCCCTCAGCTGAGACTGAAGCTTTCTTT
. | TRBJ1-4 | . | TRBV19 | CASRLKQQTNEKLFF | TGTGCCAGTAGACTAAAACAGCAAACTAATGAAAAACTGTTTTTT
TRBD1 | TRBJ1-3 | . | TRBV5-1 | CASSPSGTGGIGNTIYF | TGCGCCAGCAGCCCCTCCGGGACAGGGGGCATTGGAAACACCATATATTTT
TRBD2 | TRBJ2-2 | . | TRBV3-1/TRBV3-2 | CASSQAGGPLELFF | TGTGCCAGCAGCCAAGCGGGGGGGCCGTTGGAGCTGTTTTTT